What follows are 19 T cell receptor beta chains derived from one specimen sequenced in a study of sequential checkpoint blockade in melanoma. Clones were sequenced by immunoSEQ multiplex PCR, and TCRdb holds only the in-frame ones, with some missing. This repertoire shows about 37,000 clones, roughly 32% found once; its top ten account for about 1.5%. Treatment noted: randomized to nivolumab then ipilimumab (arm A) or the reverse (arm B). Sequencing was performed on tumor tissue (inferred from file names), taken from a patient given nivolumab and ipilimumab in sequence. These receptors originate from a human donor with melanoma.

This sequence joins TRBV18 and TRBJ1-1, with 7 bases fitting TRBD1. After removal of 5 bases from V and 4 bases from J, the junction contained 10 bases not matched to a gene. The germline gives CDR1 KGHSH, CDR2 LQKENI. The CDR3 has 15 residues. Written as DNA, the CDR3 is TGTGCCAGCTCAGAGAGAGGGGGCGCCCCCACTGAAGCTTTCTTT. Protein product: CASSERGGAPTEAFF.

On this clone itself: Germline is not matched at one junction end, which may reflect a read error. The chain joins TRBV6-1 to TRBJ2-7; tentative D call: TRBD1 (5 bases). The CDR3 totals 13 residues. Germline CDR1 MNHNS, CDR2 SASEGT. The CDR3 DNA follows: TGTGCCATCAGTGAAGGACAAGCCTACGAGCAGTACTTC. It is translated as CAISEGQAYEQYF.

In regard to this clone: At one boundary the junction diverges from the germline segment, which might be a read error. The rearrangement links TRBV11-3 to TRBJ2-1; 7 nucleotides agree with TRBD2. Germline V CDR1 and CDR2: SGHNT, YENEEA. This CDR3 is built from 14 residues. The CDR3 loop is CASSQAGTTNEQFF. CDR3 DNA sequence: TGTGCTAGCAGCCAAGCCGGGACTACCAATGAGCAGTTCTTC.

This clone was detected a few times. This rearrangement joins TRBV28 to TRBJ1-2; 7 bases align to TRBD1. Trimming cost V 8 bases and J 8 bases; bases outside gene matches: 11. The CDR3 length is 13 residues. Germline V gives CDR1 MDHEN, CDR2 SYDVKM. DNA of the CDR3: TGTGCCAGCTCACCGGACAGGATGAGAGGCTACACCTTC. It is translated as CASSPDRMRGYTF.

This clone occurred a few times. The CDR3 nucleotides are TGCGCCAGCAGCTTGGCGGGACTAGCGGAAAATGAGCAGTTCTTC. Translated: CASSLAGLAENEQFF. V gene TRBV23-1 combines with J gene TRBJ2-1, with 11 bases that match TRBD2. TRBV23-1 is marked as an open reading frame, function uncertain. Trimming at V came to 6 bases and at J to 7 bases, leaving 8 bases not matched to a gene. This CDR3 is 15 amino acids long.

This clone was observed a few times. This sequence joins TRBV30 and TRBJ1-5; a weak D match, TRBD1 (5 bases). CDR3 length: 13 residues. The V gene lost 2 bases and the J gene lost 5 bases, with 10 bases spanning the gap. Germline V gene sequence: CDR1 GTSNPN, CDR2 SVGIG (reference sequence). The CDR3 reads CAWSSGWDQPQHF. The CDR3 DNA sequence: TGTGCCTGGAGTTCAGGGTGGGATCAGCCCCAGCATTTT.

The chain carries TRBV5-1 and TRBJ2-1; D is possibly TRBD1 or TRBD2 (5 bases each). The CDR3 spans 14 residues. Germline V gives CDR1 SGHRS, CDR2 YFSETQ. V lost 2 bases to trimming and J lost 8 bases, with 14 bases between them. CDR3: CASSFRGPWDEQFF. CDR3 sequence (DNA): TGCGCCAGCAGCTTTCGGGGACCTTGGGATGAGCAGTTCTTC.

The V call is TRBV6-8, the J call TRBJ2-3; D is possibly TRBD1 or TRBD2 (6 bases each). Trimming shortened V by 5 bases and J by 5 bases, and 20 bases separated the two germline ends. Germline CDR1 MNHGY, CDR2 SAAAGT. The CDR3 extends over 16 amino acids. CDR3 in DNA: TGTGCCAGCAGTGTCCCTCGGGGGCGTTTGGAAGATACGCAGTATTTT. Translated: CASSVPRGRLEDTQYF.

V and J are TRBV19 and TRBJ2-5; 7 bases agree with TRBD1. The ends lost 6 bases at V and 4 bases at J; junction bases unmatched: 8. The CDR3 covers 14 residues. Germline V lookup: CDR1 LNHDA, CDR2 SQIVND (reference sequence). Here the CDR3 DNA reads TGTGCCAGTAGGCAACAGGGGCCGGGAGAGACCCAGTACTTC. It is translated as CASRQQGPGETQYF.

This clone was seen a few times. This sequence joins TRBV11-3 and TRBJ1-5, with D perhaps TRBD1 (6 bases). This CDR3 has 16 amino acids. Germline V CDR1 and CDR2: SGHNT, YENEEA. The V gene lost 5 bases and the J gene lost 5 bases, with 19 bases spanning the gap. The CDR3 DNA follows: TGTGCCAGCAGCCCGCGGTCTCTGGGGGGCGATCAGCCCCAGCATTTT. Encoded protein: CASSPRSLGGDQPQHF.

This clone was counted a few times. The CDR3 sequence: CASSTQGQGLYGYTF. In DNA form, the CDR3 reads TGTGCCAGTAGTACCCAGGGACAGGGCCTCTATGGCTACACCTTC. This chain joins TRBV19 and TRBJ1-2; 9 bases fit TRBD1. The CDR3 sequence is 15 residues long. V lost 4 bases and J lost 4; bases outside the gene matches: 7. Germline CDR1 LNHDA, CDR2 SQIVND (reference sequence).

V gene TRBV6-8 combines with J gene TRBJ2-7, with TRBD1 identical over 9 bases. The CDR3 runs 16 residues. V lost 1 base and J lost 4; bases outside the gene matches: 8. The germline gives CDR1 MNHGY, CDR2 SAAAGT. The CDR3 protein is CASSYFMGQGYYEQYF. The CDR3 nucleotides read TGTGCCAGCAGTTACTTCATGGGACAGGGTTATTACGAGCAGTACTTC.

The chain employs TRBV29-1 and TRBJ1-5; D is uncertain. In germline, CDR1 is SQVTM, CDR2 ANQGSEA. With 6 bases removed from V and 5 bases from J, the gap between germline ends came to 11 bases. The CDR3 contains 12 residues. The CDR3 region has the DNA TGCAGCGTAATCTCTTCTGATCAGCCCCAGCATTTT. Its translation is CSVISSDQPQHF.

The chain carries TRBV19 and TRBJ2-3; the match to TRBD1 covers 9 bases. Per the germline V gene, CDR1 is LNHDA and CDR2 is SQIVND (reference sequence). Trimming at V came to 4 bases and at J to 7 bases, leaving 18 bases not matched to a gene. The CDR3 has 18 residues. CDR3 residues: CASSTGQGLLLDANTQYF. In DNA, the CDR3 is TGTGCCAGTAGTACCGGACAGGGGTTGTTGTTAGACGCGAATACGCAGTATTTT.

Here the CDR3 reads CASSFTTGDNSPLHF. DNA of the CDR3: TGCGCCAGCAGCTTTACGACAGGGGATAATTCACCCCTCCACTTT. The rearrangement links TRBV5-1 to TRBJ1-6; 8 bases are a match to TRBD1. The CDR3 runs 15 residues. Germline assignment: CDR1 SGHRS and CDR2 YFSETQ. The V gene end was trimmed by 2 bases and the J gene end by 5 bases; junction bases not matched to a gene: 3.

This chain joins TRBV18 and TRBJ2-7; 9 bases are shared with TRBD1. Looked up from germline, CDR1 is KGHSH and CDR2 is LQKENI. J gave up 7 bases and V 3 bases, and 10 bases lay outside the gene matches. This CDR3 contains 15 residues. CDR3 loop: CASSPMTGGSGEQYF. The CDR3 nucleotides read TGTGCCAGCTCACCTATGACAGGGGGATCAGGAGAGCAGTACTTC. The full variable domain, completed using reference TRBV18 and TRBJ2-7, is NAGVMQNPRHLVRRRGQEARLRCSPMKGHSHVYWYRQLPEEGLKFMVYLQKENIIDESGMPKERFSAEFPKEGPSILRIQQVVRGDSAAYFCASSPMTGGSGEQYFGPGTRLTVT.

The chain recombines TRBV11-3 with TRBJ2-1; 7 nucleotides align to TRBD1. The CDR3 totals 15 residues. The germline V gene encodes CDR1 SGHNT and CDR2 YENEEA. V gave up 2 bases and J gave up 6 bases; unmatched junction bases: 7. CDR3 loop: CASSLNWDRSNEQFF. The DNA for the CDR3 is TGTGCCAGCAGCTTAAATTGGGACAGATCCAATGAGCAGTTCTTC.

The rearrangement joins TRBV18 to TRBJ1-4, with D maybe TRBD1 (5 bases). Trimming cost V 1 base and J 8 bases, with 14 bases left between them. Germline CDR1 reads KGHSH; CDR2 reads LQKENI. The CDR3 sequence is 15 residues long. CDR3 DNA sequence: TGTGCCAGCTCACCACTACAGGCTATTCAAGAAAAACTGTTTTTT. It translates to CASSPLQAIQEKLFF.

The table lists this clone with a few counts. The chain recombines TRBV28 with TRBJ1-5; 7 bases align to TRBD1. Trimming took 5 bases from V and 3 from J; bases not matched to a gene: 10. The CDR3 contains 16 residues. Per germline, CDR1 MDHEN and CDR2 SYDVKM. The CDR3 nucleotides are TGTGCCAGCAGTCCAAGAATGACAGGGTACAATCAGCCCCAGCATTTT. Its translation: CASSPRMTGYNQPQHF.